The clone carrying this TCR beta chain appeared many times. The target antigen is unknown. Germline CDR1 MNHNS, CDR2 SASEGT. The CDR3 is made up of 11 amino acids. Trimming cost V 2 bases and J 6 bases, with 5 bases left between them. TCRdb re-called the 5' RACE reads with MiXCR, one entry per CDR3 protein. Of about 50,000 distinct CDR3 sequences listed, roughly 7.6% are singletons. The sample belongs to a study of spatial heterogeneity in lung cancer. Study-wide results and caveats: Among blood samples, ubiquitous expanded tumor TCRs appeared more at resection than at follow-up.

Time point meaning: sample taken at primary tumor resection. Sequencing of whole RNA from tumor, nontumor lung or frozen PBMC involved no sorting. The specimen was PBMCs, collected at surgery. The chain is built from TRBV6-1 and TRBJ2-7; D not certain. This sequence was found in a female donor with early-stage non-small cell lung cancer. The CDR3 region is CASSEFREQYF. The CDR3 DNA is TGTGCCAGCAGTGAATTCCGCGAGCAGTACTTC.